This TCR beta chain was captured by sequencing in a study of blood T cell repertoires in COVID-19. As for the study in general: Both acute and convalescent COVID-19 samples were obtained from the United States, Italy and Spain. Nucleic acid was either cDNA or gDNA, and it came from T cells, B-cell-depleted T cells, or PBMCs.

CDR3 length: 13 amino acids. Deletions cut 7 bases from V and 8 bases from J, with 14 bases between. Authors' data handling: It was from reference gene primer amplification that nucleated cell counts were estimated. Clones were read by immunoSEQ multiplex PCR, and TCRdb kept only the in-frame ones, dropping some. The V and J calls and clone size are taken from that table; D and trimming were inferred from the DNA. The table records about 140,000 clones, approximately 81% of them present only once. The clonotype comes from a human donor with acute or convalescent COVID-19. The donor label of this sample is uncertain. The rearrangement uses TRBV12-3 or TRBV12-4 and TRBJ1-4; a possible D gene is TRBD1 (5 bases). Sequencing was done on a sample of peripheral blood. The CDR3 is CASTVWGDEKLFF. The CDR3 region has the DNA TGTGCCAGCACTGTCTGGGGGGACGAAAAACTGTTTTTT.